These 25 T cell receptor beta chains share one sample of origin, sequenced in a study of cytomegalovirus exposure and HLA in healthy donors. The study ran its PCR with 60 Vbeta and 13 Jbeta primers. TCRdb's table, derived via immunoSEQ multiplex PCR, lists solely in-frame clones and lacks some. The sample lists 140,000 to 150,000 clones; more than 55% were seen once. Sequencing was done on a sample of PBMCs. The receptors stem from a woman in her fifties or sixties in good health and CMV-seronegative.

This chain connects TRBV28 to TRBJ2-5; 7 nucleotides line up with TRBD2. J lost 5 bases, V lost 4 bases, and 4 bases had no gene match. Per the germline V gene, CDR1 is MDHEN and CDR2 is SYDVKM. This CDR3 has 13 amino acids. CDR3 region: CASSSGRVETQYF. The DNA of the CDR3 is TGTGCCAGCAGTTCGGGGAGGGTTGAGACCCAGTACTTC. The full variable domain, with the rest looked up from reference TRBV28 and TRBJ2-5, is DVKVTQSSRYLVKRTGEKVFLECVQDMDHENMFWYRQDPGLGLRLIYFSYDVKMKEKGDIPEGYSVSREKKERFSLILESASTNQTSMYLCASSSGRVETQYFGPGTRLLVL.

This clone was observed a handful of times. The rearrangement joins TRBV6-1 to TRBJ2-7, with TRBD2 matching over 9 bases. This CDR3 comprises 15 residues. Looked up from germline, CDR1 is MNHNS and CDR2 is SASEGT. After removal of 6 bases from V and 2 bases from J, the junction contained 8 bases not matched to a gene. CDR3 sequence reads: CASRGGSGGPYEQYF. CDR3 nucleotide sequence: TGTGCCAGCAGGGGGGGTAGCGGGGGCCCCTACGAGCAGTACTTC.

This rearrangement joins TRBV19 to TRBJ1-2; TRBD1 is a possible D gene (6 bases). Trimming left V 5 bases short and J 7 bases short, with 20 bases between. Germline V gene data show CDR1 as LNHDA and CDR2 as SQIVND (reference sequence). This CDR3 is 15 amino acids long. The CDR3 DNA reads as TGTGCCAGTAGTGGCGCACAGGGAGCCTTCGGTGGCTACACCTTC. This sequence encodes CASSGAQGAFGGYTF.

This clone has only a few counts. This chain links TRBV7-9 with TRBJ1-2, with TRBD1 identical over 8 bases. V was pared by 1 base and J by 5 bases, with 3 bases of the junction left unmatched. This CDR3 contains 14 residues. Germline V gene data show CDR1 as SEHNR and CDR2 as FQNEAQ (reference sequence). The CDR3 region is CASSLDTGGYGYTF. The CDR3 DNA reads as TGTGCCAGCAGCTTAGATACAGGGGGTTATGGCTACACCTTC.

The genes are TRBV7-9 and TRBJ1-5; TRBD1 might be the D (5 bases). This CDR3 has 12 residues. Trimming took off 5 bases at V and 4 bases at J, with 6 bases between the two ends. From germline, CDR1 is SEHNR and CDR2 FQNEAQ (reference sequence). Written as DNA, the CDR3 is TGTGCCAGCAGCGCAGGGAATCAGCCCCAGCATTTT. As protein: CASSAGNQPQHF. Full variable domain (missing parts from reference TRBV7-9 and TRBJ1-5): DTGVSQNPRHKITKRGQNVTFRCDPISEHNRLYWYRQTLGQGPEFLTYFQNEAQLEKSRLLSDRFSAERPKGSFSTLEIQRTEQGDSAMYLCASSAGNQPQHFGDGTRLSIL.

This clone was seen a handful of times. The rearrangement joins TRBV11-1 to TRBJ2-2; 10 nucleotides match TRBD1. In germline, CDR1 is SGHAT, CDR2 FQDESV (reference sequence). Unmatched junction bases numbered 6, after V lost 5 bases and J lost 6 bases. This CDR3 contains 15 residues. CDR3 nucleotides: TGTGCCAGCAGCCACGACAGGGGGCGAGCCGGGGAGCTGTTTTTT. Amino acids: CASSHDRGRAGELFF.

V usage is TRBV6-5 and J usage is TRBJ1-5; D call uncertain. This CDR3 is built from 15 residues. V was shortened by 6 bases and J by 0 bases, with 12 bases between the two germline ends. The V gene's germline CDR1 is MNHEY and CDR2 SVGAGI. CDR3 loop: CASSSRHTSNQPQHF. CDR3 nucleotide sequence: TGTGCCAGCAGCAGTAGACACACTAGCAATCAGCCCCAGCATTTT.

This clone came up a few times. The rearrangement joins TRBV28 to TRBJ2-6, with 9 bases identical to TRBD1. The CDR3 extends over 16 amino acids. The germline CDR1 and CDR2 sequences are MDHEN and SYDVKM. V trimming: 6 bases; J trimming: 3 bases; junction bases outside the gene matches: 6. CDR3 sequence reads: CASRVTGGSGANVLTF. DNA for the CDR3: TGTGCCAGCAGGGTGACAGGGGGTAGTGGGGCCAACGTCCTGACTTTC.

The V call is TRBV19, the J call TRBJ1-2; D is perhaps TRBD1 (6 bases). Germline lookup yields CDR1 LNHDA and CDR2 SQIVND (reference sequence). Trimming took 1 base from V and 4 from J, leaving 19 bases between them. The CDR3 sequence is 17 residues long. The CDR3 sequence: CASSIVWLQGRRYGYTF. DNA of the CDR3: TGTGCCAGTAGTATAGTTTGGCTGCAGGGGCGTCGCTATGGCTACACCTTC.

The CDR3 DNA follows: TGTGCCAGCACCGAGAGGGCCGTCCAGCCCCAGCATTTT. Protein: CASTERAVQPQHF. The chain joins TRBV6-1 to TRBJ1-5, with D uncertain. Per the germline V gene, CDR1 is MNHNS and CDR2 is SASEGT. CDR3 length equals 13 residues. V was pared by 7 bases and J by 7 bases, with 14 bases between.

This chain joins TRBV5-1 and TRBJ1-5, with 11 bases lining up with TRBD1. Per the germline V gene, CDR1 is SGHRS and CDR2 is YFSETQ. This CDR3 is 16 amino acids long. V gave up 4 bases and J gave up 0 bases; unmatched junction bases: 3. For the CDR3, the DNA is TGCGCCAGCAGCCCGGGACAGGGGGATAGCAATCAGCCCCAGCATTTT. This translates into CASSPGQGDSNQPQHF.

V is TRBV9 and J is TRBJ2-1; 8 nucleotides align to TRBD2. V was pared by 4 bases and J by 0 bases, with 3 bases of the junction left unmatched. There are 15 residues in the CDR3. Germline CDR1 reads SGDLS; CDR2 reads YYNGEE. CDR3 nucleotides: TGTGCCAGCAGCCCCGGGGGGGGCTCCTACAATGAGCAGTTCTTC. The encoded protein is CASSPGGGSYNEQFF.

The chain uses TRBV7-2 and TRBJ2-6; the match to TRBD1 covers 9 bases. With 5 bases clipped from V and 4 bases from J, the junction kept 6 bases outside the gene matches. The CDR3 totals 16 residues. The germline CDR1 and CDR2 sequences are SGHTA and FQGNSA. This CDR3 is CASSLGQGSGANVLTF. Here the CDR3 DNA reads TGTGCCAGCAGCCTAGGACAGGGGTCCGGGGCCAACGTCCTGACTTTC.

V is TRBV5-8 and J is TRBJ2-1; TRBD1 aligns across 8 bases. This CDR3 is 16 amino acids long. Germline assignment: CDR1 SGHTS and CDR2 YDEGEE. V trimming: 4 bases; J trimming: 8 bases; junction bases outside the gene matches: 14. For the CDR3, the DNA is TGTGCCAGCAGCCGGGAACGGACAGGGTATCGCCATGAGCAGTTCTTC. This sequence encodes CASSRERTGYRHEQFF.

This clone was observed a handful of times. The identical CDR3 is also encoded by other nucleotide sequences in the sample. The chain employs TRBV5-4 and TRBJ2-2, with TRBD2 as a possible D gene (7 bases). The CDR3 is 16 residues long. V was clipped by 0 bases and J by 5 bases, with 14 bases between them. Germline CDR1 is SGHNT and CDR2 is YYREEE (reference sequence). CDR3 nucleotide sequence: TGTGCCAGCAGCTTGGTGGGGGGGGCCCGAACCGGGGAGCTGTTTTTT. Translated: CASSLVGGARTGELFF.

This chain uses TRBV11-2 with TRBJ2-2, with D perhaps TRBD1 (5 bases). This CDR3 is 16 amino acids long. Germline loops: CDR1 SGHAT, CDR2 FQNNGV. The ends were cut back, 1 base at V and 1 base at J, with 10 bases in the middle. This CDR3 is CASSLGVDRNTGELFF. DNA of the CDR3: TGTGCCAGCAGCTTAGGGGTCGACAGGAACACCGGGGAGCTGTTTTTT. The full variable domain, its missing parts supplied by reference TRBV11-2 and TRBJ2-2, is EAGVAQSPRYKIIEKRQSVAFWCNPISGHATLYWYQQILGQGPKLLIQFQNNGVVDDSQLPKDRFSAERLKGVDSTLKIQPAKLEDSAVYLCASSLGVDRNTGELFFGEGSRLTVL.

The chain uses TRBV29-1 and TRBJ2-7; maybe TRBD1 (6 bases). Germline loops: CDR1 SQVTM, CDR2 ANQGSEA. This CDR3 contains 16 residues. Trimming removed 4 bases from V and 0 bases from J, with 19 bases in between. The CDR3 nucleotides read TGCAGCGTTGTGAGTGCAGAGAGGGGGAGCTCCTACGAGCAGTACTTC. It specifies CSVVSAERGSSYEQYF.

This clone appeared a few times. V gene TRBV5-6 combines with J gene TRBJ2-1; TRBD2 aligns across 11 bases. Germline lookup yields CDR1 SGHDT and CDR2 YYEEEE. The V gene end was trimmed by 4 bases and the J gene end by 7 bases; junction bases not matched to a gene: 7. This CDR3 spans 15 amino acids. This CDR3 is CASSTATSGVNEQFF. CDR3 nucleotides: TGTGCCAGCAGCACCGCGACTAGCGGGGTGAATGAGCAGTTCTTC.

The chain combines TRBV28 with TRBJ2-3; no reliable D call. The V gene's germline CDR1 is MDHEN and CDR2 SYDVKM. Trimming took off 4 bases at V and 4 bases at J, with 9 bases between the two ends. The CDR3 consists of 13 residues. In DNA form, the CDR3 reads TGTGCCAGCAGTTCGTCAGCGCCAGATACGCAGTATTTT. This gives the protein CASSSSAPDTQYF.

DNA for the CDR3: TGTGCCAGCAGCTTAAGTGGGGCGGGGGGGGTATACAATGAGCAGTTCTTC. Translated: CASSLSGAGGVYNEQFF. The chain carries TRBV7-2 and TRBJ2-1; TRBD2 matches at 9 bases. The CDR3 totals 17 residues. Germline CDR1 and CDR2: SGHTA and FQGNSA. With V trimmed by 2 bases and J by 4 bases, 9 bases remained unmatched.

In this sample, this clone turned up a few times. J is TRBJ2-5 and V is TRBV7-7, with D tentatively TRBD1 (6 bases). V gave up 5 bases and J gave up 5 bases, with 12 bases separating them. There are 13 residues in the CDR3. Germline lookup yields CDR1 SSHAT and CDR2 FNYEAQ (reference sequence). CDR3 in amino acids: CASSTTGWETQYF. In nucleotides, the CDR3 is TGTGCCAGCAGCACTACAGGGTGGGAGACCCAGTACTTC.

This chain uses TRBV2 with TRBJ2-5, with TRBD1 as a possible D gene (5 bases). V was trimmed by 6 bases and J by 2 bases, leaving 10 bases between them. The germline gives CDR1 SNHLY, CDR2 FYNNEI. The CDR3 covers 13 residues. The CDR3 reads CASSRESQETQYF. The CDR3 DNA reads as TGTGCCAGCAGCAGGGAATCTCAAGAGACCCAGTACTTC. Variable domain in full (rest from reference TRBV2 and TRBJ2-5): EPEVTQTPSHQVTQMGQEVILRCVPISNHLYFYWYRQILGQKVEFLVSFYNNEISEKSEIFDDQFSVERPDGSNFTLKIRSTKLEDSAMYFCASSRESQETQYFGPGTRLLVL.

J is TRBJ1-2 and V is TRBV15; 7 bases fit TRBD1. CDR3 size: 12 residues. Trimming removed 1 base from V and 8 bases from J; junction bases left unmatched: 1. The V gene's germline CDR1 is LNHNV and CDR2 YYDKDF (reference sequence). CDR3 bases: TGTGCCACCAGCAGAGCGACAGGGGGCTACACCTTC. Its protein product is CATSRATGGYTF.

The CDR3 here is CASSSLAGVPNEQFF. The CDR3 DNA sequence: TGTGCCAGCAGTTCTCTAGCGGGAGTGCCAAATGAGCAGTTCTTC. This chain connects TRBV27 to TRBJ2-7, with 10 bases identical to TRBD2. The tail of the sequence fits TRBJ2-1 better, so the J call may be wrong. This CDR3 comprises 15 residues. Germline CDR1 is MNHEY and CDR2 is SMNVEV (reference sequence).

V and J are TRBV5-1 and TRBJ2-2, with D possibly TRBD1 on 5 matching bases. Trimming shortened V by 1 base and J by 3 bases, and 10 bases separated the two germline ends. Germline loops: CDR1 SGHRS, CDR2 YFSETQ. This CDR3 region has 15 residues. The CDR3 DNA reads TGCGCCAGCAGCTTGCTGGTGGGGCACACCGGGGAGCTGTTTTTT. This translates into CASSLLVGHTGELFF.